These 6 T cell receptor beta chains were all obtained from the same sample, sequenced in a study of shared clonotypes between healthy human individuals. Naive CD8 isolation took CD45RO-negative cells positively selected for CCR7 and excluded terminally differentiated effector memory CD45RA+ cells. Profiling relied on immunoSEQ multiplex PCR, and the TCRdb table lists in-frame clones only, not all of them. The sample lists 2 million or so clones; approximately 95% were seen once. Sequencing input: naive CD8+ T cells sorted from blood. The receptors here all came from a man between 18 and 29 years old in good health.

The rearrangement uses TRBV13 and TRBJ2-7; 11 bases agree with TRBD1. This CDR3 has 15 amino acids. V gave up 2 bases and J gave up 4 bases; unmatched junction bases: 4. Germline V CDR1 and CDR2: PRHDT, FYEKMQ (reference sequence). The DNA for the CDR3 is TGTGCCAGCAGCTTACCGGGACAGGGGGAGTACGAGCAGTACTTC. It specifies CASSLPGQGEYEQYF. The full variable domain, its missing parts supplied by reference TRBV13 and TRBJ2-7, is AAGVIQSPRHLIKEKRETATLKCYPIPRHDTVYWYQQGPGQDPQFLISFYEKMQSDKGSIPDRFSAQQFSDYHSELNMSSLELGDSALYFCASSLPGQGEYEQYFGPGTRLTVT.

The chain links TRBV6-5 to TRBJ1-4, with 9 nucleotides matching TRBD1. This CDR3 has 15 amino acids. Germline assignment: CDR1 MNHEY and CDR2 SVGAGI. The V gene end was trimmed by 2 bases and the J gene end by 8 bases; junction bases not matched to a gene: 6. CDR3 protein: CASSYRTGVREKLFF. The DNA for the CDR3 is TGTGCCAGCAGTTACAGGACAGGGGTGCGCGAAAAACTGTTTTTT.

This chain joins TRBV6-5 and TRBJ2-2, with D perhaps given as TRBD1 or TRBD2 (5 bases each). This CDR3 spans 14 amino acids. The germline V and J ends were trimmed by 6 bases and 2 bases, with 10 bases remaining between them. Germline CDR1 is MNHEY and CDR2 is SVGAGI. The CDR3 coding sequence is TGTGCCAGCAGACCGGGACCCAACACCGGGGAGCTGTTTTTT. Protein product: CASRPGPNTGELFF.

The chain is built from TRBV6-6 and TRBJ1-1; D is ambiguous. Germline CDR1 MNHNY, CDR2 SVGAGI (reference sequence). The CDR3 extends over 12 amino acids. With 5 bases removed from V and 6 bases from J, the gap between germline ends came to 10 bases. This CDR3 is CASSTPTAEAFF. The CDR3 region has the DNA TGTGCCAGCAGTACACCCACAGCTGAAGCTTTCTTT.

V is TRBV4-1 and J is TRBJ2-7; TRBD1 agrees at 7 bases. The germline gives CDR1 MGHRA, CDR2 YSYEKL. Unmatched junction bases numbered 7, after V lost 0 bases and J lost 2 bases. This CDR3 has 16 amino acids. The CDR3 here is CASSQDLGGQTYEQYF. In DNA form, the CDR3 reads TGCGCCAGCAGCCAAGATTTAGGGGGACAGACCTACGAGCAGTACTTC.

The V gene is TRBV6-6, the J gene TRBJ2-7; TRBD2 agrees at 10 bases. The CDR3 sequence is 16 residues long. Trimming took 2 bases from V and 1 from J; bases not matched to a gene: 5. Germline V gene data show CDR1 as MNHNY and CDR2 as SVGAGI (reference sequence). CDR3 nucleotides: TGTGCCAGCAGTTACGGGACTAGCGCTACTTCCTACGAGCAGTACTTC. Translated: CASSYGTSATSYEQYF.